The present T cell receptor (beta chain) was sequenced within a study of T cells after posttransplantation cyclophosphamide. Worth noting for this clone: Antigen specificity is unknown.

Profiled with immunoSEQ multiplex PCR; TCRdb holds only in-frame clones, not every one. The repertoire has approximately 28,000 clones, approximately 90% of them found once; the top ten carry roughly 0.25%. This CDR3 region has 14 residues. Trimming took 5 bases from V and 10 from J; bases not matched to a gene: 5. CDR1 is MNHNY and CDR2 is SVGAGI in the germline V gene (reference sequence). The naive gate required viable CD3+CD4+ or CD3+CD8+ cells with CCR7+CD45RA+CD45RO-CD95-CD27+CD28+ phenotype. Broader study findings: Recipient CMV seropositivity and CMV reactivation strongly tracked TRB clonality.

Sequencing input: naive CD4+ T cells sorted from PBMCs. This TCR was recovered from a woman aged 55 to 70 in good health, CMV-negative, and a related stem cell transplant donor. This chain links TRBV6-6 with TRBJ1-6; TRBD1 aligns across 10 bases. CDR3 protein: CASSRQGATSPLHF. The DNA for the CDR3 is TGTGCCAGCAGTCGACAGGGGGCGACATCACCCCTCCACTTT.